This is a list of T cell receptor beta chains from one sample in a study of blood T cells in healthy people across ages. TCRdb re-analysed the 5' RACE reads in MiXCR, keeping a single row per CDR3 protein. The table lists about 1.6 million distinct CDR3 sequences, around 35% of them singletons. Material: blood. The source of these receptors is a woman younger than 45 in good health. The CDR3 runs from the conserved cysteine through the conserved F or W. Fields, in order: D gene, clone size, V gene, J gene, CDR3 DNA, CDR3 protein. The D gene is left open where the match is weak. Clone size is not always given. Where it is, it says once, few, many or a class for expanded clones.

>TRBD1|-|TRBV7-6|TRBJ1-6
TGTGCCAGCAGCTCTGGACAGGGGGTGAATCCACCCCTCCACTTT
CASSSGQGVNPPLHF
>-|few|TRBV6-6|TRBJ1-5
TGTGCCAGCAGTTACTTGGCCGGCGATCAGCCCCAGCATTTT
CASSYLAGDQPQHF
>TRBD1|few|TRBV3-1|TRBJ1-2
TGTGCCAGCAGCCAAGAATCGGCAGGGGGCGGCTACACCTTC
CASSQESAGGGYTF
>-|many|TRBV4-1|TRBJ2-3
TGCGCCAGCAGCCAGACACGCGGAGGGGGAACAGATACGCAGTATTTT
CASSQTRGGGTDTQYF
>TRBD2|-|TRBV10-3|TRBJ2-5
TGTGCCATTAAAGGGACTACCCAAGAGACCCAGTACTTC
CAIKGTTQETQYF
>TRBD2|few|TRBV4-1|TRBJ2-7
TGCGCCAGCAGCCAAGCTAGCGGGAGGTCTTACGAGCAGTACTTC
CASSQASGRSYEQYF
>-|-|TRBV7-6|TRBJ2-7
TGTGCCAGCAGCTTCTCCCCGACTGGTCCCTACGAGCAGTACTTC
CASSFSPTGPYEQYF
>TRBD2|-|TRBV10-3|TRBJ2-3
TGTGCCATCAGTGGTAGCGGGGGGTACACAGATACGCAGTATTTT
CAISGSGGYTDTQYF
>-|-|TRBV6-2/TRBV6-3|TRBJ1-2
TGTGCCAGCAGCTCTGCTGCGTCATCGAAGGGCTACACCTTC
CASSSAASSKGYTF
>-|-|TRBV20-1|TRBJ1-5
TGCAGTGCCCAGGGACGGATAAGCAATCAGCCCCAGCATTTT
CSAQGRISNQPQHF
>TRBD1|-|TRBV7-9|TRBJ2-7
TGTGCCAGCAGCCCTGGACGGGACAGCCACTACGAGCAGTACTTC
CASSPGRDSHYEQYF
>TRBD2|few|TRBV4-1|TRBJ2-3
TGCGCCAGCAGCCAAGGACTAGCGGGGGGGGCCACAGATACGCAGTATTTT
CASSQGLAGGATDTQYF
>-|-|TRBV6-5|TRBJ2-5
TGTGCCAGCAGTAGACCCCCGGGACCGGGGAAAGAGACCCAGTACTTC
CASSRPPGPGKETQYF
>-|many|TRBV5-1|TRBJ2-1
TGTGCCAGTAACGGCGGATCCTCCTACAATGAGCAGTTCTTC
CASNGGSSYNEQFF
>TRBD1|once|TRBV28|TRBJ1-4
TGTGCCAGCCTGGACAGGAGTAATGAAAAACTGTTTTTT
CASLDRSNEKLFF
>TRBD1|few|TRBV9|TRBJ1-2
TGTGCCAGCAGCCCGCCGGGGACAGGGACAGGGAGGTTGATCGACTATGGCTACACCTTC
CASSPPGTGTGRLIDYGYTF
>-|-|TRBV27|TRBJ2-2
TGTGCCAGCAGTTCGGACAGTTGGAACACCGGGGAGCTGTTTTTT
CASSSDSWNTGELFF
>TRBD2|-|TRBV24-1|TRBJ2-1
TGTGCCGCCAGTGAATCTATTCCGGGACTAGAAAAACAAAAAAGCTCCTACAATGAGCAGTTCTTC
CAASESIPGLEKQKSSYNEQFF
>TRBD1|few|TRBV20-1|TRBJ2-5
TGCAGTGCTCTATGGACAGGGCCCCGAGAGACCCAGTACTTC
CSALWTGPRETQYF
>-|-|TRBV6-4|TRBJ1-2
TGTGCCAGTACTCGGGGGAGATCTAACTATGGCTACACCTTC
CASTRGRSNYGYTF
>TRBD1|-|TRBV6-5|TRBJ1-4
TGTGCCACCCGTTCTACAGGGGACAAACTGTTTTTT
CATRSTGDKLFF
>-|few|TRBV20-1|TRBJ2-1
TGCAGTGCTAGATACGTCAATGAGCAGTTCTTC
CSARYVNEQFF
>-|-|TRBV4-1|TRBJ1-1
TGCGCCAGCAGCCTGTTGGTTACGAACACTGAAGCTTTCTTT
CASSLLVTNTEAFF
>-|few|TRBV6-6|TRBJ2-3
TGTGCCAGCAGTTACTCCATGGCGGGGGCCACAGATACGCAGTATTTT
CASSYSMAGATDTQYF
>-|-|TRBV9|TRBJ1-5
TGTGCCAGCAGCGTAGCTGGTCGCGGGACACCGTTCCGGCCCCAGCATTTT
CASSVAGRGTPFRPQHF
>TRBD2|-|TRBV5-1|TRBJ2-5
TGCGCCAGCAGCTGGGGAGCGGGGGGCCAAGAGACCCAGTACTTC
CASSWGAGGQETQYF
>TRBD1|few|TRBV20-1|TRBJ1-6
TGCAGTGCTAGGGCGGACAGGGACTCACCCCTCCACTTT
CSARADRDSPLHF
>-|many|TRBV12-3/TRBV12-4|TRBJ2-5
TGTGCCAGCAGCCACCCATCGGGGGAGACCCAGTACTTC
CASSHPSGETQYF
>-|few|TRBV4-2|TRBJ2-2
TGTGCCAGCAGCCAAGAGTTCCAGGACTATGTTGGCGGGGAGCTGTTTTTT
CASSQEFQDYVGGELFF
>-|few|TRBV9|TRBJ2-5
TGTGCCAGCAGCGTAGGTAAAGCCCCCGGGACCCAGTACTTC
CASSVGKAPGTQYF
>-|-|TRBV6-2/TRBV6-3|TRBJ1-2
TGTGCCAGCAGTCTCACCTGGCAGGGCAGGAACTATGGCTACACCTTC
CASSLTWQGRNYGYTF
>-|-|TRBV7-2|TRBJ1-6
TGTGCCAGCAGCTTGCAGACAGGAATCGGTGGCTCACCCCTCCACTTT
CASSLQTGIGGSPLHF
>-|many|TRBV29-1|TRBJ2-5
TGCAGCCCTGGGGGGATAGATGGGGAGACCCAGTACTTC
CSPGGIDGETQYF
>-|few|TRBV24-1|TRBJ2-3
TGTGCCACCAGTGACTTCAACGGAGGGCATACGCAGTATTTT
CATSDFNGGHTQYF
>TRBD2|few|TRBV24-1|TRBJ2-1
TGTGCCACCAGTGACCGTAGCGGGAGGACCTACAATGAGCAGTTCTTC
CATSDRSGRTYNEQFF
>TRBD2|-|TRBV3-1|TRBJ2-1
TGTGCCAGCAGCCAAGTGGCCAGCGGGACGATCAGTGAGCAGTTCTTC
CASSQVASGTISEQFF
>TRBD1|-|TRBV27|TRBJ2-1
TGTGCCAGCAGTCCGGGGACAGGGCCCTCAAGTGGGCAGTTCTTC
CASSPGTGPSSGQFF
>-|-|TRBV7-9|TRBJ2-5
TGTGCCAGCAGCTTAGCCGGCGGGAGAGGGGGTGGAGAGACCCAGTACTTC
CASSLAGGRGGGETQYF
>-|many|TRBV5-5|TRBJ2-1
TGTGCCAGCAGCTTCGCTAGAAGCTCCTACAATGAGCAGTTCTTC
CASSFARSSYNEQFF
>-|-|TRBV20-1|TRBJ1-1
TGCAGTGCTTATGACGTCAAGGTCGCTGAAGCTTTCTTT
CSAYDVKVAEAFF
>-|many|TRBV4-2|TRBJ2-7
TGTGCCAGCAGCCAAGACAGGTTCGAGGGCTACGAGCAGTACTTC
CASSQDRFEGYEQYF
>-|-|TRBV30|TRBJ1-2
TGTGCCTGGAGCGGGACAACGAATAACTATGGCTACACCTTC
CAWSGTTNNYGYTF
>-|-|TRBV12-3/TRBV12-4|TRBJ2-1
TGTGCCAGCAGTTTGACCCTAGGCTACAATGAGCAGTTCTTC
CASSLTLGYNEQFF
>-|few|TRBV7-8|TRBJ2-7
TGTGCCAGCAGCTCGTTAAGACAGGCAACCTACGAGCAGTACTTC
CASSSLRQATYEQYF
>TRBD2|many|TRBV7-9|TRBJ2-1
TGTGCCAGCAGCCTTCAATTTAGCGGGCCTAGGGGTGAGCAGTTCTTC
CASSLQFSGPRGEQFF
>-|-|TRBV28|TRBJ2-4
TGTGCCAGCAGCTCCCCTCCCAATGGGAACATTCAGTACTTC
CASSSPPNGNIQYF
>-|few|TRBV20-1|TRBJ1-2
TGCAGTGCTGGGGGACTTTCTACACCCAACTATGGCTACACCTTC
CSAGGLSTPNYGYTF
>-|few|TRBV7-3|TRBJ2-1
TGTGCCAGCAGCTTATTCGGGGGTCGTGAGCAGTTCTTC
CASSLFGGREQFF
>-|-|TRBV12-3/TRBV12-4|TRBJ2-7
TGTGCCAGCACTCTAGGGCCTAACCCTAGGGAGCAGTACTTC
CASTLGPNPREQYF
>-|-|TRBV6-1|TRBJ2-1
TGTGCCAGCAGTGAAGTGAATTACAATGAGCAGTTCTTC
CASSEVNYNEQFF
>-|few|TRBV28|TRBJ2-1
TGTGCCAGCAGCCCACAGGAGAGCTCCTACAATGAGCAGTTCTTC
CASSPQESSYNEQFF
>-|-|TRBV20-1|TRBJ2-7
TGCAGTGCTAGAGAGGAGACCTACGAGCAGTACTTC
CSAREETYEQYF
>TRBD1|many|TRBV5-6|TRBJ1-2
TGTGCCAGCAGCTTCGGACAGGCTAACTATGGCTACACCTTC
CASSFGQANYGYTF
>-|few|TRBV29-1|TRBJ2-5
TGCAGCGCCGGCCGGGACAACCAAGAGACCCAGTACTTC
CSAGRDNQETQYF
>-|-|TRBV3-1|TRBJ2-7
TGTGCCAGCAGCCACAATAGACAGAGCTCCTACGAGCAGTACTTC
CASSHNRQSSYEQYF
>TRBD1|-|TRBV6-6|TRBJ2-5
TGTGCCAGCAGTATTGACAGGGCCACTCCGGTGCAGTACTTC
CASSIDRATPVQYF
>-|-|TRBV7-2|TRBJ2-7
TGTGCCAGCAGCTTAGAATACGACCCCTACGAGCAGTACTTC
CASSLEYDPYEQYF